This is a list of T cell receptor beta chains from one sample in a study of CD8+ T cells in alopecia areata. Measured with immunoSEQ multiplex PCR; TCRdb has only the in-frame clones, and not every one. The sample has 110,000 to 150,000 clones, less than 70% seen once. The sample in question was CD8+ T cells sorted from blood, obtained at week 4, from a patient treated with tofacitinib. All receptors come from a human donor with alopecia areata. CDR3s include the opening cysteine and the closing phenylalanine or tryptophan. A D gene is named only where the DNA matches it firmly. Size values are once, few and many counts, or a class for expanded clones, and some rows have none.

TRBV19,NA,17,TRBJ2-3,NA,CASSIDPRGTSTDTQYF,TGTGCCAGTAGTATAGATCCCCGGGGGACTAGCACAGATACGCAGTATTTT
TRBV29-1,few,16,TRBJ2-3,TRBD2,CSVVGSSGGDTDTQYF,TGCAGCGTTGTTGGCAGTAGCGGGGGAGATACAGATACGCAGTATTTT
TRBV2,NA,16,TRBJ1-4,NA,CASTGGAKTLNEKLFF,TGTGCCAGCACCGGGGGTGCTAAAACTCTCAATGAAAAACTGTTTTTT
TRBV5-6,NA,13,TRBJ1-2,NA,CASSATGVYGYTF,TGTGCCAGCAGCGCGACAGGAGTCTATGGCTACACCTTC
TRBV29-1,NA,14,TRBJ2-7,TRBD2,CSVEFSGGAYEQYF,TGCAGCGTTGAATTTAGCGGGGGGGCCTACGAGCAGTACTTC
TRBV5-4,NA,16,TRBJ1-1,NA,CASSLGSSPEGTEAFF,TGTGCCAGCAGCTTGGGATCATCCCCGGAGGGCACTGAAGCTTTCTTT
TRBV7-9,NA,11,TRBJ2-5,NA,CASSVEETQYF,TGTGCCAGCAGCGTCGAAGAGACCCAGTACTTC
TRBV29-1,few,14,TRBJ2-7,NA,CSVRSGSYHYEQYF,TGCAGCGTTCGATCAGGGTCCTACCACTACGAGCAGTACTTC
TRBV29-1,NA,11,TRBJ2-7,NA,CSVETLNEQYF,TGCAGCGTTGAGACTCTCAACGAGCAGTACTTC
TRBV30,NA,15,TRBJ2-3,NA,CAWTQTSGAADTQYF,TGTGCCTGGACCCAAACCTCCGGGGCGGCAGATACGCAGTATTTT
TRBV30,NA,10,TRBJ2-7,NA,CAWSVTEQYF,TGTGCCTGGAGTGTGACCGAGCAGTACTTC
TRBV9,NA,12,TRBJ2-7,NA,CASSGSSYEQYF,TGTGCCAGCAGCGGGAGCTCCTACGAGCAGTACTTC
TRBV9,NA,17,TRBJ2-3,NA,CASSPRGRGSSTDTQYF,TGTGCCAGCAGCCCGAGGGGTCGAGGGTCTAGCACAGATACGCAGTATTTT
TRBV11-2,NA,14,TRBJ2-7,TRBD1,CASSRRDRVTEQYF,TGTGCCAGCTCTCGCCGGGACAGGGTGACCGAGCAGTACTTC
TRBV29-1,NA,13,TRBJ2-7,TRBD1,CSALTGKHYEQYF,TGCAGCGCCCTGACAGGGAAACACTACGAGCAGTACTTC
TRBV14,few,19,TRBJ2-1,NA,CASSQERPVADEPDNEQFF,TGTGCCAGCAGCCAAGAACGCCCAGTGGCGGATGAACCCGACAATGAGCAGTTCTTC
TRBV4-1,NA,14,TRBJ2-7,NA,CASSQESGAYEQYF,TGCGCCAGCAGCCAAGAATCAGGGGCCTACGAGCAGTACTTC
TRBV30,few,13,TRBJ1-1,NA,CAWSVQGDTEAFF,TGTGCCTGGAGTGTACAAGGGGATACTGAAGCTTTCTTT
TRBV27,NA,15,TRBJ1-5,NA,CASSLSSTVSQPQHF,TGTGCCAGCAGTTTAAGCTCCACAGTCAGCCAGCCCCAGCATTTT
TRBV11-2,NA,16,TRBJ1-2,TRBD1,CASSSRGGDRDYGYTF,TGTGCCAGCAGCTCGCGAGGCGGGGACAGGGATTATGGCTACACCTTC
TRBV4-1,few,15,TRBJ1-5,NA,CASSWRGIGNQPQHF,TGCGCCAGCAGCTGGCGGGGAATCGGCAATCAGCCCCAGCATTTT
TRBV30,once,11,TRBJ1-1,NA,CAWSFSYEAFF,TGTGCCTGGAGTTTCTCTTATGAAGCTTTCTTT
TRBV6-6,few,16,TRBJ1-5,NA,CASSYQGLLGNQPQHF,TGTGCCAGCAGTTACCAAGGCCTCCTGGGCAATCAGCCCCAGCATTTT
TRBV14,NA,18,TRBJ2-1,TRBD2,CASSQGVTSGGPWNEQFF,TGTGCCAGCAGCCAAGGAGTCACTAGCGGGGGGCCGTGGAATGAGCAGTTCTTC
TRBV6-5,once,16,TRBJ2-5,TRBD2,CASSYSASGVGETQYF,TGTGCCAGCAGTTACTCGGCTAGCGGGGTAGGAGAGACCCAGTACTTC
TRBV7-9,NA,15,TRBJ1-2,NA,CASSLSRDYRYGYTF,TGTGCCAGCAGCTTAAGCAGGGACTATCGCTATGGCTACACCTTC
TRBV29-1,NA,14,TRBJ1-1,NA,CSVEEGGLNTEAFF,TGCAGCGTTGAAGAGGGCGGCTTGAACACTGAAGCTTTCTTT
TRBV29-1,NA,12,TRBJ2-1,NA,CSDLGKDNEQFF,TGCAGCGACCTCGGGAAGGACAATGAGCAGTTCTTC
TRBV27,NA,14,TRBJ1-4,NA,CASSFFRPNEKLFF,TGTGCCAGCAGTTTCTTCAGGCCCAATGAAAAACTGTTTTTT